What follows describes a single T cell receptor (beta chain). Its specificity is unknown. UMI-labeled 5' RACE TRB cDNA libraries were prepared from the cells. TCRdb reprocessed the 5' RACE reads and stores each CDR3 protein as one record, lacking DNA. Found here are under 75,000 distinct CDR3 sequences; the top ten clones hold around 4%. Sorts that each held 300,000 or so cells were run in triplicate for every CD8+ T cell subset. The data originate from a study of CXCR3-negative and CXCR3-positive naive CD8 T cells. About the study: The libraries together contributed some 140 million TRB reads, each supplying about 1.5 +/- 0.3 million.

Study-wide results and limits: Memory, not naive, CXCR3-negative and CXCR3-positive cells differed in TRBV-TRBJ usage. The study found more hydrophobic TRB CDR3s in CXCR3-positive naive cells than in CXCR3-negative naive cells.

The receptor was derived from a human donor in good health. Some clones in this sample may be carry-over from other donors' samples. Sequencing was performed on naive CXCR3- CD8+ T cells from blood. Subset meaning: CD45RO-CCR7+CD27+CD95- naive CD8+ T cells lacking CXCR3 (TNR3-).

This CDR3 reads CASSSGQNNEQFF. The chain joins TRBV6-4 to TRBJ2-1; the TCRdb D gene call, TRBD1, has no DNA to confirm it. The CDR3 runs 13 residues. Germline V gene lookup returns CDR1 MRHNA and CDR2 SNTAGT.